This record covers a single TCR beta chain. Assay used: immunoSEQ multiplex PCR; TCRdb lists only in-frame clones, some missing. The table has 100,000 to 120,000 clones, under 95% seen once. The data derive from a study of T cells after somatic rescue of genetic block. The material sequenced was peripheral blood mononuclear cells (PBMCs). This clonotype was obtained from a woman under 30.

The CDR3 reads CASISWPNTEAFF. In DNA, the CDR3 is TGTGCCAGCATCTCTTGGCCGAACACTGAAGCTTTCTTT. The chain recombines TRBV28 with TRBJ1-1, with D uncertain. The CDR3 consists of 13 residues. Trimming took 7 bases from V and 1 from J, leaving 10 bases between them. Per the germline V gene, CDR1 is MDHEN and CDR2 is SYDVKM. Full variable domain (missing parts from reference TRBV28 and TRBJ1-1): DVKVTQSSRYLVKRTGEKVFLECVQDMDHENMFWYRQDPGLGLRLIYFSYDVKMKEKGDIPEGYSVSREKKERFSLILESASTNQTSMYLCASISWPNTEAFFGQGTRLTVV.